The 26 T cell receptor beta chains below all came from one sample that was sequenced in a study of cytomegalovirus exposure and HLA in healthy donors. A multiplex PCR was run with 60 Vbeta primers and 13 Jbeta primers. Method: immunoSEQ multiplex PCR; TCRdb's copy keeps in-frame clones and lacks some. The repertoire holds 150,000 to 200,000 clones, with roughly 84% as singletons. Material for sequencing was PBMCs. These receptors all come from a boy younger than 18 in good health and CMV-seronegative.

V is TRBV10-3 and J is TRBJ2-7; the match to TRBD2 covers 7 bases. The CDR3 covers 13 residues. With 6 bases clipped from V and 2 bases from J, the junction kept 4 bases outside the gene matches. Germline CDR1 ENHRY, CDR2 SYGVKD. Here the CDR3 reads CAISSGATYEQYF. The CDR3 bases are TGTGCCATCAGCAGCGGGGCTACCTACGAGCAGTACTTC.

This sequence joins TRBV20-1 and TRBJ1-1; D not resolved. The CDR3 runs to 11 residues. The germline V gene encodes CDR1 DFQATT and CDR2 SNEGSKA (reference sequence). Between the trimmed V and J ends, which lost 7 bases and 3 bases, there was a span of 9 bases. The CDR3 nucleotides are TGCAGTGTCGAGAGGTACACTGAAGCTTTCTTT. This codes for CSVERYTEAFF.

The rearrangement uses TRBV7-8 and TRBJ1-1, with a weak D call TRBD1 (5 bases). The CDR3 totals 15 residues. Looked up from germline, CDR1 is SGHVS and CDR2 is FQNEAQ. With 4 bases removed from V and 0 bases from J, the gap between germline ends came to 12 bases. The CDR3 DNA follows: TGTGCCAGCAGCTCCCGACAGATTTTGAACACTGAAGCTTTCTTT. Its translation: CASSSRQILNTEAFF.

V usage is TRBV15 and J usage is TRBJ1-4; possible D gene TRBD1, 6 bases. Trimming cost V 4 bases and J 0 bases, with 15 bases left between them. The CDR3 has 17 amino acids. Germline values: CDR1 LNHNV, CDR2 YYDKDF (reference sequence). CDR3 sequence reads: CATSNIGTIATNEKLFF. The CDR3 coding sequence is TGTGCCACCAGCAATATCGGGACAATTGCAACTAATGAAAAACTGTTTTTT.

This rearrangement joins TRBV5-1 to TRBJ2-7; 7 bases align to TRBD1. CDR1 SGHRS and CDR2 YFSETQ come from the germline V gene. The CDR3 is 13 residues long. The ends lost 7 bases at V and 2 bases at J; junction bases unmatched: 6. The CDR3 protein is CASGEQGAYEQYF. The CDR3 DNA reads TGCGCCAGCGGGGAGCAGGGGGCCTACGAGCAGTACTTC.

The rearrangement links TRBV7-9 to TRBJ1-2; D perhaps matches TRBD1 (6 bases). The CDR3 has 15 amino acids. V was trimmed by 7 bases and J by 4 bases, leaving 19 bases between them. Germline CDR1 SEHNR, CDR2 FQNEAQ (reference sequence). The CDR3 region is CASTQGGGAVYGYTF. CDR3 nucleotide sequence: TGTGCCAGCACTCAAGGAGGGGGGGCCGTCTATGGCTACACCTTC.

This sequence joins TRBV28 and TRBJ2-7; a weak D match, TRBD1 (5 bases). Germline CDR1 MDHEN, CDR2 SYDVKM. The ends were cut back, 6 bases at V and 2 bases at J, with 17 bases in the middle. The CDR3 has 15 residues. The CDR3 loop reads CASSPGGASAYEQYF. CDR3 DNA: TGTGCCAGCAGCCCCGGTGGGGCATCCGCCTACGAGCAGTACTTC.

The V call is TRBV7-3, the J call TRBJ1-1; TRBD1 matches 8 bases. This CDR3 has 13 residues. Germline V gives CDR1 SGHTA, CDR2 FQGTGA. J gave up 5 bases and V 5 bases, and 4 bases lay outside the gene matches. CDR3 sequence: CASSRTGLTEAFF. The DNA of the CDR3 is TGTGCCAGCAGCAGGACAGGGTTGACTGAAGCTTTCTTT.

The V call is TRBV27, the J call TRBJ1-5; the D is unclear. Germline-derived CDR1 and CDR2 are MNHEY and SMNVEV (reference sequence). The V end was cut by 3 bases, the J end by 5 bases, with 8 bases between. This CDR3 has 13 amino acids. The CDR3 region is CASSFSRYQPQHF. The CDR3 DNA reads as TGTGCCAGCAGTTTCTCGAGGTATCAGCCCCAGCATTTT.

This clone was observed a single time. The chain joins TRBV7-2 to TRBJ2-7; TRBD1 might be the D (6 bases). From germline, CDR1 is SGHTA and CDR2 FQGNSA. The CDR3 covers 17 residues. Trimming took off 4 bases at V and 3 bases at J, with 22 bases between the two ends. The CDR3 is CASSSLQGRVVGYEQYF. CDR3 nucleotides: TGTGCCAGCAGCTCCCTACAGGGTCGGGTAGTGGGCTACGAGCAGTACTTC.

V and J are TRBV6-5 and TRBJ2-7; D perhaps matches TRBD1 (6 bases). The V end lost 2 bases, the J end lost 6 bases, and 11 bases lay between the germline ends. The CDR3 consists of 13 residues. Germline V gene lookup returns CDR1 MNHEY and CDR2 SVGAGI. CDR3 protein: CASSYDRQAEQYF. CDR3 nucleotides: TGTGCCAGCAGTTACGACAGGCAGGCCGAGCAGTACTTC.

The chain is built from TRBV13 and TRBJ2-3; 11 bases line up with TRBD2. V dropped 5 bases and J dropped 2; count of bases not matched to a gene: 6. The CDR3 consists of 16 residues. CDR1 PRHDT and CDR2 FYEKMQ come from the germline V gene (reference sequence). CDR3 protein: CASSDRLAGFTDTQYF. The CDR3 bases are TGTGCCAGCAGCGACAGACTAGCGGGGTTCACAGATACGCAGTATTTT.

The genes are TRBV6-5 and TRBJ2-1; possible D gene TRBD1, 6 bases. Germline assignment: CDR1 MNHEY and CDR2 SVGAGI. The CDR3 consists of 15 residues. V was pared by 6 bases and J by 5 bases, with 17 bases between. The CDR3 sequence is CASRLSDRNNNEQFF. CDR3 in DNA: TGTGCCAGCAGGCTGTCTGACAGGAACAACAATGAGCAGTTCTTC.

This sequence joins TRBV10-3 and TRBJ1-2; 8 bases match TRBD1. CDR1 ENHRY and CDR2 SYGVKD come from the germline V gene. The CDR3 covers 14 residues. V gave up 3 bases and J gave up 8 bases; unmatched junction bases: 8. Here the CDR3 reads CAISDLPGQEGYTF. The CDR3 DNA is TGTGCCATCAGTGATCTACCGGGACAGGAAGGCTACACCTTC.

This clone was seen only a few times. A read error may produce the germline difference seen at one junction end. The chain recombines TRBV7-9 with TRBJ2-2; TRBD1 might be the D (7 bases). Germline CDR1 and CDR2: SEHNR and FQNEAQ (reference sequence). The CDR3 has 14 amino acids. The chain's CDR3 is CSSSAGQYTGELFF. The CDR3 coding sequence is TGTTCCAGCAGCGCGGGACAGTACACCGGGGAGCTGTTTTTT.

V is TRBV30 and J is TRBJ2-7, with D tentatively TRBD2 (6 bases). CDR3 length equals 13 residues. Germline values: CDR1 GTSNPN, CDR2 SVGIG (reference sequence). V lost 2 bases, J lost 2 bases, and 10 bases lay in between. This CDR3 is CAWSSQRAYEQYF. Here the CDR3 DNA reads TGTGCCTGGAGTTCTCAGCGGGCCTACGAGCAGTACTTC.

V is TRBV12-5 and J is TRBJ1-2; D gene unclear. Deletions cut 1 base from V and 3 bases from J, with 9 bases between. Germline V gives CDR1 LGHNT, CDR2 FRNRAP. This CDR3 spans 14 amino acids. For the CDR3, the DNA is TGTGCTAGTGGTTTGGGGCAGGTTGACTATGGCTACACCTTC. The encoded protein is CASGLGQVDYGYTF.

V and J are TRBV5-1 and TRBJ2-3; D might be TRBD2 (5 bases). The germline V and J ends were trimmed by 0 bases and 3 bases, with 14 bases remaining between them. The CDR3 extends over 16 amino acids. Germline V CDR1 and CDR2: SGHRS, YFSETQ. CDR3 coding DNA: TGCGCCAGCAGCTTGGGGGGTCTAGCTTTAACAGATACGCAGTATTTT. It yields the protein CASSLGGLALTDTQYF.

This sequence joins TRBV7-3 and TRBJ1-1, with 9 bases aligning to TRBD1. The CDR3 consists of 13 residues. CDR1 is SGHTA and CDR2 is FQGTGA in the germline V gene. Germline trimming cut 4 bases from V and 5 bases from J; bases unmatched to any gene: 2. CDR3 DNA sequence: TGTGCCAGCAGCTACGGACAGGGGACTGAAGCTTTCTTT. It encodes CASSYGQGTEAFF.

This chain uses TRBV6-5 with TRBJ2-5; D is possibly TRBD1 (6 bases). Trimming took 6 bases from V and 5 from J, leaving 16 bases between them. Germline values: CDR1 MNHEY, CDR2 SVGAGI. The CDR3 runs 14 residues. CDR3 sequence: CASRLQGLGETQYF. The CDR3 region has the DNA TGTGCCAGCAGATTACAGGGTCTGGGGGAGACCCAGTACTTC.

The chain couples TRBV5-1 to TRBJ1-1; D gene ambiguous. This CDR3 comprises 14 residues. CDR1 is SGHRS and CDR2 is YFSETQ in the germline V gene. Trimming removed 4 bases from V and 6 bases from J, with 16 bases in between. The CDR3 loop is CASSANSGGAEAFF. DNA of the CDR3: TGCGCCAGCAGCGCGAACAGCGGTGGGGCTGAAGCTTTCTTT.

The rearrangement joins TRBV7-9 to TRBJ2-2; 10 nucleotides agree with TRBD2. This CDR3 contains 15 residues. The ends lost 1 base at V and 10 bases at J; junction bases unmatched: 6. Germline V lookup: CDR1 SEHNR, CDR2 FQNEAQ (reference sequence). The CDR3 loop reads CASSLEAGGPKELFF. CDR3 DNA sequence: TGTGCCAGCAGCTTAGAAGCGGGAGGGCCGAAGGAGCTGTTTTTT.

This sequence joins TRBV5-4 and TRBJ2-5, with TRBD1 matching over 8 bases. Per the germline V gene, CDR1 is SGHNT and CDR2 is YYREEE (reference sequence). J lost 2 bases, V lost 4 bases, and 7 bases had no gene match. This CDR3 is built from 15 residues. DNA of the CDR3: TGTGCCAGCAGCCCTCCTCGACAGGGGCAAGAGACCCAGTACTTC. It translates to CASSPPRQGQETQYF. Together with reference TRBV5-4 and TRBJ2-5, the CDR3 gives the full variable domain: ETGVTQSPTHLIKTRGQQVTLRCSSQSGHNTVSWYQQALGQGPQFIFQYYREEENGRGNFPPRFSGLQFPNYSSELNVNALELDDSALYLCASSPPRQGQETQYFGPGTRLLVL.

The CDR3 coding sequence is TGTGCCAGCAGACAGCAACCAGGCTCCTACAATGAGCAGTTCTTC. Protein product: CASRQQPGSYNEQFF. The chain links TRBV6-5 to TRBJ2-1, with D unresolved. The CDR3 loop spans 15 amino acids. Germline V gene data show CDR1 as MNHEY and CDR2 as SVGAGI. The germline V and J ends were trimmed by 6 bases and 0 bases, with 12 bases remaining between them.

CDR3 in DNA: TGTGCCAGCAGCGCGGACAGGAGAGGCTACACCTTC. Translated: CASSADRRGYTF. The chain uses TRBV7-2 and TRBJ1-2; 7 nucleotides align to TRBD1. Per germline, CDR1 SGHTA and CDR2 FQGNSA. V lost 5 bases and J lost 8; bases outside the gene matches: 5. This CDR3 has 12 amino acids.

This clone was recorded a few times. This sequence joins TRBV19 and TRBJ2-7; TRBD1 aligns across 11 bases. Germline trimming cut 1 base from V and 3 bases from J; bases unmatched to any gene: 11. Germline assignment: CDR1 LNHDA and CDR2 SQIVND (reference sequence). The CDR3 is 18 residues long. This CDR3 is CASSIVGAGTGGFYEQYF. In DNA, the CDR3 is TGTGCCAGTAGTATAGTTGGGGCCGGGACAGGGGGTTTCTACGAGCAGTACTTC.